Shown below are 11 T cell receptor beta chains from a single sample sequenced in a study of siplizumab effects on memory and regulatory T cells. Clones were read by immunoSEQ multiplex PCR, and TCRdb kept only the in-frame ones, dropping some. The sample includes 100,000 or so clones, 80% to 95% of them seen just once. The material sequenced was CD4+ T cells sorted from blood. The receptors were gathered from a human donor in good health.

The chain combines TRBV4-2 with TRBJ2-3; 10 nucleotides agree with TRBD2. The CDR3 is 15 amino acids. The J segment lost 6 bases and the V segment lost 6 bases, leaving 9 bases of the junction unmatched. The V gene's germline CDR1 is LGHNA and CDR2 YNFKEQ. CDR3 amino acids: CASSRGTSVLDTQYF. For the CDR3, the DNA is TGTGCCAGCAGTCGCGGGACTAGCGTGCTCGATACGCAGTATTTT.

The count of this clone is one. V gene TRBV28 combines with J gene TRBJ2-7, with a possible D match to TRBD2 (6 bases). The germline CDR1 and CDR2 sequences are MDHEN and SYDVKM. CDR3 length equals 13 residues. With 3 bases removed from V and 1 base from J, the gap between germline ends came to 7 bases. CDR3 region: CASSFGGSYEQYF. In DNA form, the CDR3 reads TGTGCCAGCAGTTTCGGGGGATCCTACGAGCAGTACTTC.

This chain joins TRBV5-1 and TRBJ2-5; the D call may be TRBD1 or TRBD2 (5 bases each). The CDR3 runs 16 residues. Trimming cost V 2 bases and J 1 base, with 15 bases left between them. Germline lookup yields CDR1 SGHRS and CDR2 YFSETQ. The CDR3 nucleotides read TGCGCCAGCAGCTTATGGACCGGGGCAGGCCAAGAGACCCAGTACTTC. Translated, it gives CASSLWTGAGQETQYF.

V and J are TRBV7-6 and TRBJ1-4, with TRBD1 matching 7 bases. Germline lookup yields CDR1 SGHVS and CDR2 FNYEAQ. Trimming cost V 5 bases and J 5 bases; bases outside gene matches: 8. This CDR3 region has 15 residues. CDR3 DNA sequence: TGTGCCAGCAGCCCCCGGACAGGTGGGAATGAAAAACTGTTTTTT. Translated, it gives CASSPRTGGNEKLFF.

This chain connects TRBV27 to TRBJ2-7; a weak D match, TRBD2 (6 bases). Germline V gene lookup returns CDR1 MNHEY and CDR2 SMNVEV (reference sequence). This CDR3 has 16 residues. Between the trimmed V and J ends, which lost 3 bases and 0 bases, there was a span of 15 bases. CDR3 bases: TGTGCCAGCAGTTTGAATGTGGGGAGGAGCTCCTACGAGCAGTACTTC. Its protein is CASSLNVGRSSYEQYF.

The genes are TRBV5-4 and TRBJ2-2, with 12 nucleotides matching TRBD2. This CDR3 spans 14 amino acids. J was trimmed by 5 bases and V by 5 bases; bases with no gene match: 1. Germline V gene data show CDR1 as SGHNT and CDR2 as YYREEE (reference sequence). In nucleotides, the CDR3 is TGTGCCAGCAGGCTAGCGGGAGGGACCGGGGAGCTGTTTTTT. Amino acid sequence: CASRLAGGTGELFF.

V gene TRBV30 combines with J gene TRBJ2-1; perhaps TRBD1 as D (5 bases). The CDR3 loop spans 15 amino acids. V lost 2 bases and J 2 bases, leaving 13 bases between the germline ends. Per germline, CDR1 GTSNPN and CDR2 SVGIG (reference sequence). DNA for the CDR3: TGTGCCTGGAGTCAGGCAGGGTCGCCCTACAATGAGCAGTTCTTC. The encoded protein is CAWSQAGSPYNEQFF.

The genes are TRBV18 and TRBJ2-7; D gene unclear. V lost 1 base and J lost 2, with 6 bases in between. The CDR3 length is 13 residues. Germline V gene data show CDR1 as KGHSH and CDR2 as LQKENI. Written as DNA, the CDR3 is TGTGCCAGCTCACCACGGGGTACCTACGAGCAGTACTTC. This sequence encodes CASSPRGTYEQYF.

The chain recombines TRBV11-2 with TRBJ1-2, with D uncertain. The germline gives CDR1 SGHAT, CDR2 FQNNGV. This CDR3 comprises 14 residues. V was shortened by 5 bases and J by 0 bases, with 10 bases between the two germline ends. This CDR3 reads CASSIRGSNYGYTF. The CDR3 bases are TGTGCCAGCAGCATAAGAGGGTCTAACTATGGCTACACCTTC.

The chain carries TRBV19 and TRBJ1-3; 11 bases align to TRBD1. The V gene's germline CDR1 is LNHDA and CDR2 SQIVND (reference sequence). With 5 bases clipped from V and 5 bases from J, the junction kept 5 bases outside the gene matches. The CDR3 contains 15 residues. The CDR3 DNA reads TGTGCCAGTAGTCCGGACAGGGGGCATCGAAACACCATATATTTT. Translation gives CASSPDRGHRNTIYF. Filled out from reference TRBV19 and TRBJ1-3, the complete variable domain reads DGGITQSPKYLFRKEGQNVTLSCEQNLNHDAMYWYRQDPGQGLRLIYYSQIVNDFQKGDIAEGYSVSREKKESFPLTVTSAQKNPTAFYLCASSPDRGHRNTIYFGEGSWLTVV.

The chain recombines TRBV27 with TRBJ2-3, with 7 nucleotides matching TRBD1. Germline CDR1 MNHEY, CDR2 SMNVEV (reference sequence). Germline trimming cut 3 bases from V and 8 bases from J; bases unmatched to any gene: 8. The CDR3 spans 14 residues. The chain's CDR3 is CASSFGQAMGTQYF. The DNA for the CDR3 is TGTGCCAGCAGTTTCGGACAGGCGATGGGTACGCAGTATTTT.